Below, 31 T cell receptor beta chains from the same sample are listed, as sequenced in a study of shared T cell receptors in the human thymus. Clones were read by immunoSEQ multiplex PCR, and TCRdb kept only the in-frame ones, dropping some. The sample yields roughly 500,000 clones, 70% to 80% seen once. These same records also appear under a second study, on human thymus T cells.

The specimen sequenced was thymocytes. The receptor source for this set is a boy in the first two years of life with a congenital heart defect.

V and J are TRBV6-1 and TRBJ2-7, with D hard to call. The germline V gene encodes CDR1 MNHNS and CDR2 SASEGT. This CDR3 spans 12 amino acids. The germline V and J ends were trimmed by 1 base and 9 bases, with 10 bases remaining between them. The CDR3 DNA reads TGTGCCAGCAGTGAAGTGAGTCTCGGGCAGTACTTC. It specifies CASSEVSLGQYF.

The chain employs TRBV28 and TRBJ1-1; 8 bases are shared with TRBD1. The CDR3 is 18 amino acids. V shed 1 base, J shed 0 bases, and the junction held 10 bases outside the gene matches. From germline, CDR1 is MDHEN and CDR2 SYDVKM. The CDR3 loop reads CASSLSGIRDRLNTEAFF. In DNA, the CDR3 is TGTGCCAGCAGTTTATCGGGAATCCGGGACAGGTTGAACACTGAAGCTTTCTTT.

This clone was picked up one time. The gene calls are TRBV2 and TRBJ2-1, with TRBD2 identical over 9 bases. CDR1 and CDR2 from the germline V gene are SNHLY and FYNNEI. The CDR3 is 15 residues long. V lost 2 bases and J lost 2; bases outside the gene matches: 1. The CDR3 region is CASSERTSAYNEQFF. In nucleotides, the CDR3 is TGTGCCAGCAGTGAACGGACTAGCGCCTACAATGAGCAGTTCTTC.

The chain employs TRBV5-5 and TRBJ2-7; no clear D. Trimming took 2 bases from V and 3 from J, leaving 6 bases between them. CDR1 SGHKS and CDR2 YYEKEE come from the germline V gene (reference sequence). This CDR3 contains 12 residues. The DNA of the CDR3 is TGTGCCAGCAGCTTCGCCAGCTACGAGCAGTACTTC. Encoded protein: CASSFASYEQYF.

The V and J genes are TRBV2 and TRBJ2-1; no definite D call. Per the germline V gene, CDR1 is SNHLY and CDR2 is FYNNEI. The CDR3 consists of 16 residues. Trimming stripped 2 bases from V and 2 bases from J, with 13 bases between. CDR3 coding DNA: TGTGCCAGCAGTGAATTCGGCGGTAGAGCCTACAATGAGCAGTTCTTC. It codes for CASSEFGGRAYNEQFF.

This sequence joins TRBV7-9 and TRBJ2-1, with 7 positions matching TRBD2. The CDR3 runs to 17 residues. Per the germline V gene, CDR1 is SEHNR and CDR2 is FQNEAQ (reference sequence). J lost 8 bases, V lost 0 bases, and 13 bases had no gene match. The CDR3 spells CASSLAWGREAPHEQFF. The CDR3 DNA is TGTGCCAGCAGCTTAGCGTGGGGACGGGAGGCCCCCCATGAGCAGTTCTTC.

This clone was recorded once. V gene TRBV28 combines with J gene TRBJ2-5; TRBD1 matches 8 bases. CDR1 and CDR2 from the germline V gene are MDHEN and SYDVKM. There are 15 residues in the CDR3. V trimming: 3 bases; J trimming: 5 bases; junction bases outside the gene matches: 8. The DNA for the CDR3 is TGTGCCAGCAGTTTCCCTCACAGGGGGTTGGAGACCCAGTACTTC. Translation gives CASSFPHRGLETQYF.

The chain joins TRBV10-2 to TRBJ1-1; D is undetermined. The CDR3 is made up of 14 amino acids. Germline V gives CDR1 WSHSY, CDR2 SAAADI. The V end was cut by 2 bases, the J end by 6 bases, with 13 bases between. CDR3 DNA sequence: TGCGCCAGCAGTGAGGTTGACATTTTTTCTGAAGCTTTCTTT. This sequence encodes CASSEVDIFSEAFF.

V usage is TRBV14 and J usage is TRBJ2-7; 9 nucleotides line up with TRBD1. The CDR3 loop spans 15 amino acids. Germline values: CDR1 SGHDN, CDR2 FVKESK. Losses at the gene ends were 1 base for V and 4 bases for J; bases not matched to a gene: 5. DNA of the CDR3: TGTGCCAGCAGCCAAGGGCGGGACAGGGTTTACGAGCAGTACTTC. Amino acids: CASSQGRDRVYEQYF.

This chain's CDR3 is CASSSRGGSTDTQYF. DNA of the CDR3: TGTGCCAGCAGCTCCCGTGGCGGTAGCACAGATACGCAGTATTTT. The J gene is TRBJ2-3, the V gene TRBV7-9, with D unclear. Trimming stripped 4 bases from V and 0 bases from J, with 11 bases between. This CDR3 spans 15 amino acids. In germline, CDR1 is SEHNR, CDR2 FQNEAQ (reference sequence).

The rearrangement uses TRBV30 and TRBJ2-3, with 9 bases lining up with TRBD1. The CDR3 has 17 residues. The ends lost 2 bases at V and 5 bases at J; junction bases unmatched: 14. Germline assignment: CDR1 GTSNPN and CDR2 SVGIG (reference sequence). The chain's CDR3 is CAWSPPPTGGAVDTQYF. The CDR3 DNA reads TGTGCCTGGAGTCCCCCCCCCACAGGGGGCGCGGTAGATACGCAGTATTTT.

This rearrangement joins TRBV6-1 to TRBJ2-5, with TRBD2 matching over 12 bases. J gave up 2 bases and V 4 bases, and 11 bases lay outside the gene matches. Germline-derived CDR1 and CDR2 are MNHNS and SASEGT. The CDR3 extends over 18 amino acids. CDR3 region: CASSGRLAGGMEQETQYF. The CDR3 nucleotides read TGTGCCAGCAGTGGTCGGCTAGCGGGAGGGATGGAACAAGAGACCCAGTACTTC.

The CDR3 nucleotides are TGTGCCAGCAGCCAAGGACTAGCGGTTTCCTACGAGCAGTACTTC. This translates into CASSQGLAVSYEQYF. The genes are TRBV4-2 and TRBJ2-7, with TRBD2 matching 9 bases. The V segment lost 1 base and the J segment 1 base; nucleotides outside the gene matches: 2. CDR3 length: 15 amino acids. The V gene's germline CDR1 is LGHNA and CDR2 YNFKEQ.

This chain joins TRBV5-4 and TRBJ1-2; 8 bases map to TRBD1. Germline lookup yields CDR1 SGHNT and CDR2 YYREEE (reference sequence). Losses at the gene ends were 4 bases for V and 6 bases for J; bases not matched to a gene: 11. CDR3 length equals 15 residues. The CDR3 DNA sequence: TGTGCCAGCAGCACCGGACAGGGACCCTGGGATGGCTACACCTTC. Protein sequence: CASSTGQGPWDGYTF.

The rearrangement uses TRBV4-1 and TRBJ2-1; maybe TRBD2 (6 bases). This CDR3 has 16 residues. V was clipped by 4 bases and J by 1 base, with 14 bases between them. Looked up from germline, CDR1 is MGHRA and CDR2 is YSYEKL. CDR3 bases: TGCGCCAGCAGCCCCTGGGAGGCGGGTTCCTACAATGAGCAGTTCTTC. This codes for CASSPWEAGSYNEQFF.

The CDR3: CASSIRGRRTDTQYF. CDR3 nucleotide sequence: TGTGCCAGTAGTATACGGGGAAGGAGGACAGATACGCAGTATTTT. The chain couples TRBV19 to TRBJ2-3, with a possible D match to TRBD2 (5 bases). Germline CDR1 and CDR2: LNHDA and SQIVND (reference sequence). Trimming left V 2 bases short and J 3 bases short, with 12 bases between. The length of the CDR3 is 15 residues.

The rearrangement uses TRBV28 and TRBJ1-1; D gene ambiguous. CDR3 size: 13 residues. V gave up 5 bases and J gave up 3 bases, with 10 bases separating them. CDR1 is MDHEN, CDR2 SYDVKM, per germline. DNA for the CDR3: TGTGCCAGCAGTCCTCCGGAGGACACTGAAGCTTTCTTT. It translates to CASSPPEDTEAFF.

The rearrangement joins TRBV19 to TRBJ1-5; D is undetermined. There are 14 residues in the CDR3. Germline V gene data show CDR1 as LNHDA and CDR2 as SQIVND (reference sequence). V was shortened by 3 bases and J by 3 bases, with 9 bases between the two germline ends. The CDR3 spells CASSMLALNQPQHF. The CDR3 DNA follows: TGTGCCAGTAGTATGCTGGCTCTCAATCAGCCCCAGCATTTT.

J is TRBJ1-1 and V is TRBV27; D is uncertain. Germline assignment: CDR1 MNHEY and CDR2 SMNVEV (reference sequence). Trimming took 7 bases from V and 1 from J, leaving 13 bases between them. This CDR3 is 14 amino acids long. The CDR3 region is CASTPRGANTEAFF. Here the CDR3 DNA reads TGTGCCAGCACCCCTCGGGGAGCGAACACTGAAGCTTTCTTT.

This clone was counted only a few times. This chain uses TRBV11-2 with TRBJ2-5; D is unclear. Trimming pared 2 bases from V and 0 bases from J, leaving 4 bases between. Per the germline V gene, CDR1 is SGHAT and CDR2 is FQNNGV. The CDR3 length is 13 residues. The CDR3 sequence: CASSLPYQETQYF. DNA for the CDR3: TGTGCCAGCAGCTTACCCTACCAAGAGACCCAGTACTTC. Combining the CDR3 with reference TRBV11-2 and TRBJ2-5 gives the whole variable domain EAGVAQSPRYKIIEKRQSVAFWCNPISGHATLYWYQQILGQGPKLLIQFQNNGVVDDSQLPKDRFSAERLKGVDSTLKIQPAKLEDSAVYLCASSLPYQETQYFGPGTRLLVL.

The CDR3 sequence is CASSQGWLRGGRGDIQYF. CDR3 nucleotides: TGCGCCAGCAGCCAAGGGTGGTTACGGGGCGGGAGGGGGGACATTCAGTACTTC. The chain carries TRBV4-3 and TRBJ2-4, with 9 bases fitting TRBD2. Germline V gives CDR1 LGHNA, CDR2 YSLEER. The CDR3 has 18 amino acids. Losses at the gene ends were 1 base for V and 8 bases for J; bases not matched to a gene: 15.

The chain combines TRBV7-9 with TRBJ2-1, with D possibly matching TRBD2 (5 bases). Per the germline V gene, CDR1 is SEHNR and CDR2 is FQNEAQ (reference sequence). The CDR3 is made up of 15 amino acids. V lost 1 base to trimming and J lost 4 bases, with 11 bases between them. The CDR3 loop is CASSLVARGYNEQFF. The CDR3 nucleotides read TGTGCCAGCAGCTTAGTTGCGAGAGGGTACAATGAGCAGTTCTTC.

This sequence joins TRBV27 and TRBJ2-4, with a possible D match to TRBD1 (6 bases). Germline CDR1 and CDR2: MNHEY and SMNVEV (reference sequence). V dropped 6 bases and J dropped 3 bases, with 24 bases sitting between them. The CDR3 is made up of 18 amino acids. CDR3 sequence (DNA): TGTGCCAGCAGCCTCCGCCTCGCCAGGGGATTTGGCAAAAACATTCAGTACTTC. It codes for CASSLRLARGFGKNIQYF.

This clone was seen once. The chain uses TRBV4-3 and TRBJ2-3; D gene unclear. Germline V lookup: CDR1 LGHNA, CDR2 YSLEER. The CDR3 consists of 11 residues. With 1 base removed from V and 10 bases from J, the gap between germline ends came to 6 bases. This chain's CDR3 is CASSQGVAQYF. The DNA for the CDR3 is TGCGCCAGCAGCCAAGGAGTAGCGCAGTATTTT.

The genes are TRBV5-1 and TRBJ2-3; TRBD2 is a possible D gene (7 bases). Germline-derived CDR1 and CDR2 are SGHRS and YFSETQ. Trimming stripped 4 bases from V and 5 bases from J, with 17 bases between. The CDR3 extends over 15 amino acids. CDR3 nucleotides: TGCGCCAGCAGCCCGGACGCGGGGGCGGGAGATACGCAGTATTTT. This translates into CASSPDAGAGDTQYF.

The rearrangement uses TRBV27 and TRBJ1-1, with 9 bases that match TRBD1. Trimming at V came to 3 bases and at J to 4 bases, leaving 6 bases not matched to a gene. Germline-derived CDR1 and CDR2 are MNHEY and SMNVEV (reference sequence). This CDR3 comprises 15 residues. CDR3 sequence reads: CASSFTGGGITEAFF. The CDR3 coding sequence is TGTGCCAGCAGTTTTACAGGGGGCGGTATCACTGAAGCTTTCTTT.

The gene calls are TRBV7-9 and TRBJ2-1, with D possibly matching TRBD2 (6 bases). CDR1 is SEHNR and CDR2 is FQNEAQ in the germline V gene (reference sequence). V shed 5 bases and J shed 9 bases, with 17 bases lying between them. This CDR3 contains 14 residues. The CDR3 protein is CASSQAGLGIEQFF. The CDR3 coding sequence is TGTGCCAGCAGCCAAGCGGGCCTAGGGATTGAGCAGTTCTTC.

This clone turned up a few times. The chain uses TRBV10-3 and TRBJ1-1, with TRBD1 matching 12 bases. After removal of 0 bases from V and 8 bases from J, the junction contained 7 bases not matched to a gene. CDR1 and CDR2 (germline): ENHRY, SYGVKD. This CDR3 is 16 amino acids long. DNA for the CDR3: TGTGCCATCAGTGAGTCGAACGGGACAGGGGGCCGGGAAGCTTTCTTT. Its protein product is CAISESNGTGGREAFF.

This clone has just one count. The rearrangement uses TRBV11-2 and TRBJ2-7; 8 bases align to TRBD1. The V and J ends lost 1 base and 6 bases, in that order; junction bases with no gene match: 8. The germline V gene encodes CDR1 SGHAT and CDR2 FQNNGV. The CDR3 has 15 residues. The CDR3 region is CASSLVYRTGFEQYF. DNA of the CDR3: TGTGCCAGCAGCTTAGTGTATCGGACAGGGTTCGAGCAGTACTTC. Looking up the rest from reference TRBV11-2 and TRBJ2-7 gives the full variable domain: EAGVAQSPRYKIIEKRQSVAFWCNPISGHATLYWYQQILGQGPKLLIQFQNNGVVDDSQLPKDRFSAERLKGVDSTLKIQPAKLEDSAVYLCASSLVYRTGFEQYFGPGTRLTVT.

This chain links TRBV6-7 with TRBJ2-1; 13 bases align to TRBD2. TRBV6-7 belongs to the ORF category, with a function that is uncertain. CDR3 length: 16 amino acids. J was trimmed by 6 bases and V by 2 bases; bases with no gene match: 4. The CDR3 protein is CASSYPTSGRANEQFF. The CDR3 coding sequence is TGTGCCAGCAGTTACCCCACTAGCGGGAGGGCCAATGAGCAGTTCTTC.

The chain uses TRBV5-1 and TRBJ1-2; 8 bases are a match to TRBD1. This CDR3 contains 15 residues. The ends lost 0 bases at V and 8 bases at J; junction bases unmatched: 9. Germline CDR1 and CDR2: SGHRS and YFSETQ. The chain's CDR3 is CASSLGDRHGWGYTF. CDR3 nucleotides: TGCGCCAGCAGCTTGGGGGACAGGCATGGTTGGGGCTACACCTTC.